Described below is a single T cell receptor (beta chain) sequence and its context. The V gene's germline CDR1 is MGHRA and CDR2 YSYEKL. V shed 0 bases and J shed 7 bases, with 13 bases lying between them. The CDR3 extends over 15 amino acids. The data are from a study of T cell changes during pregnancy in multiple sclerosis. Assay: immunoSEQ multiplex PCR; the TCRdb copy retains only in-frame clones and omits some. The sample lists 100,000 to 130,000 clones, 85% to 95% occurring once. The receptor was isolated from a female donor in good health, enrolled as a control in a pregnancy study. The chain couples TRBV4-1 to TRBJ1-3; no reliable D call. The material sequenced was peripheral blood, taken in the third trimester of pregnancy. CDR3 residues: CASSQDSGSGNTIYF. CDR3 nucleotide sequence: TGCGCCAGCAGCCAAGATTCGGGATCCGGTAACACCATATATTTT.